This T cell receptor (beta chain) was obtained from a study of read filtering for tumor transcriptome and immune sequencing. In its sample, this clonotype was seen a few times. The target antigen is unknown. From around 440 ng of RNA, a library with molecular barcoded alpha/delta and beta/gamma adaptors was made. TCRdb called the reads again in MiXCR, with one record for every CDR3 protein. In the table there are over 50,000 distinct CDR3 sequences, roughly 19% of which are singletons. Findings and limits, study-wide: Even smaller IR-seq throughput identified most shared clonotypes.

At the time of active disease, bone marrow was collected from every patient. CDR3 length: 14 amino acids. Trimming shortened V by 4 bases and J by 6 bases, and 12 bases separated the two germline ends. Germline V lookup: CDR1 LNHDA, CDR2 SQIVND (reference sequence). The TCR sequence derives from a donor older than 35 with multiple myeloma. Sequencing was carried out using a population of CD138-negative cells sorted from bone marrow. The rearrangement uses TRBV19 and TRBJ2-2, with D unclear. The CDR3 here is CASSSGPSAGELFF. DNA of the CDR3: TGTGCCAGTAGTAGCGGCCCCTCGGCCGGGGAGCTGTTTTTT.